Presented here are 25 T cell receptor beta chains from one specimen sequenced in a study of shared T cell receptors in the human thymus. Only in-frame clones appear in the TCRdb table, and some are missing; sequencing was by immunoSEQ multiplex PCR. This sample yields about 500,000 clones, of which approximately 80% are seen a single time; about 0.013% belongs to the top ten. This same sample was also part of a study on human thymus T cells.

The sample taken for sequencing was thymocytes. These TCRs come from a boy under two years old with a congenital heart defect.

In nucleotides, the CDR3 is TGTGCCAGCAGCCAAGGACATACTAGCGGGAGGGCAAGCTCCTACGAGCAGTACTTC. It specifies CASSQGHTSGRASSYEQYF. This chain joins TRBV4-2 and TRBJ2-7, with 13 nucleotides matching TRBD2. After removal of 1 base from V and 0 bases from J, the junction contained 9 bases not matched to a gene. The CDR3 sequence is 19 residues long. CDR1 and CDR2 from the germline V gene are LGHNA and YNFKEQ.

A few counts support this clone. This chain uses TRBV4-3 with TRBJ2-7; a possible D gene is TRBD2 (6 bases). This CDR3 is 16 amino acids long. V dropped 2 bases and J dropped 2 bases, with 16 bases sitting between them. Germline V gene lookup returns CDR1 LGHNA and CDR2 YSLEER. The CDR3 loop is CASSQKGRQEPYEQYF. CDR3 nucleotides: TGCGCCAGCAGCCAAAAGGGGAGGCAGGAGCCCTACGAGCAGTACTTC.

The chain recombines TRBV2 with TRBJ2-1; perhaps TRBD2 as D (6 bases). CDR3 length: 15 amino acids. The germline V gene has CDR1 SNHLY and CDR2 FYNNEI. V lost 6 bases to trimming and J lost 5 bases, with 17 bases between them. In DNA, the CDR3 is TGTGCCAGCAGAGGGTACCCGGGAGAAGACAATGAGCAGTTCTTC. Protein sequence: CASRGYPGEDNEQFF.

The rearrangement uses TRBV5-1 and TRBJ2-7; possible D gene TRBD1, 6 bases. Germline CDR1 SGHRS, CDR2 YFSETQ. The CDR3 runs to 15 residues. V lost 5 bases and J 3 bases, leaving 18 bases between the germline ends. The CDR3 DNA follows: TGCGCCAGCAGACCCCAGGGGAAGGGCTTCTACGAGCAGTACTTC. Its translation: CASRPQGKGFYEQYF. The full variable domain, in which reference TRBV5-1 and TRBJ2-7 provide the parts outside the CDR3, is KAGVTQTPRYLIKTRGQQVTLSCSPISGHRSVSWYQQTPGQGLQFLFEYFSETQRNKGNFPGRFSGRQFSNSRSEMNVSTLELGDSALYLCASRPQGKGFYEQYFGPGTRLTVT.

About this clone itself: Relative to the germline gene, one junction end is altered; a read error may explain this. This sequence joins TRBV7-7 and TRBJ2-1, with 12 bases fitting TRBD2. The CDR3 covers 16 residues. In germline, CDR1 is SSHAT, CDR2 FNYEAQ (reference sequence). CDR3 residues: CASSSGLAGRWDEQFF. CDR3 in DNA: TGTGCTAGCAGCTCAGGACTAGCGGGAAGGTGGGATGAGCAGTTCTTC.

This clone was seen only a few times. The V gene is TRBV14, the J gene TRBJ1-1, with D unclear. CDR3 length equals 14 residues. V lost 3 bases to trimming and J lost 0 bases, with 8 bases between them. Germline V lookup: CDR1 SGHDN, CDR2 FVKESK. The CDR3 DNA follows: TGTGCCAGCAGCCAGGCAGAATTGAACACTGAAGCTTTCTTT. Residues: CASSQAELNTEAFF. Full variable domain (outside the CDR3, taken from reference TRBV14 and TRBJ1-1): EAGVTQFPSHSVIEKGQTVTLRCDPISGHDNLYWYRRVMGKEIKFLLHFVKESKQDESGMPNNRFLAERTGGTYSTLKVQPAELEDSGVYFCASSQAELNTEAFFGQGTRLTVV.

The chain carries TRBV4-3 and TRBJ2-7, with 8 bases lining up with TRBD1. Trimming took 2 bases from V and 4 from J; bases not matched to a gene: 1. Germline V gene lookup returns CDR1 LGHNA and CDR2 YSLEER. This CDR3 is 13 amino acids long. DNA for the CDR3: TGCGCCAGCAGCCAAAGACAGGGGTACGAGCAGTACTTC. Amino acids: CASSQRQGYEQYF.

The CDR3: CASNPLANITDTQYF. CDR3 in DNA: TGTGCCAGCAATCCTCTAGCGAACATCACAGATACGCAGTATTTT. V gene TRBV6-6 combines with J gene TRBJ2-3; a weak D match, TRBD2 (6 bases). There are 15 residues in the CDR3. CDR1 is MNHNY, CDR2 SVGAGI, per germline (reference sequence). Trimming cost V 7 bases and J 2 bases, with 16 bases left between them.

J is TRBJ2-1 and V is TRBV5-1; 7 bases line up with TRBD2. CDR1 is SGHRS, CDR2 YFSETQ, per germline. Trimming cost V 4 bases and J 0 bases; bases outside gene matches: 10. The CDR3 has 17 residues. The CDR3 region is CASSPETSDSSYNEQFF. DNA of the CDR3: TGCGCCAGCAGCCCCGAAACTAGCGATAGCTCCTACAATGAGCAGTTCTTC.

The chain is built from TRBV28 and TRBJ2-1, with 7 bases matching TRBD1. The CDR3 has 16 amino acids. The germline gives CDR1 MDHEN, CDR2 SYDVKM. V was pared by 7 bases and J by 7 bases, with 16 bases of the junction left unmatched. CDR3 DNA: TGTGCCAGCACCTCCCTCGACAGGGTCATGGGGAATGAGCAGTTCTTC. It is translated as CASTSLDRVMGNEQFF.

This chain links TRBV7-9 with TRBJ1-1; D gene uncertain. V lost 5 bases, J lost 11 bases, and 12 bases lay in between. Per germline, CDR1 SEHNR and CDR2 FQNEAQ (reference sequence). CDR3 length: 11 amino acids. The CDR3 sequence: CASSRGAGAFF. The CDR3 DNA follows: TGTGCCAGCAGCCGGGGAGCGGGTGCTTTCTTT.

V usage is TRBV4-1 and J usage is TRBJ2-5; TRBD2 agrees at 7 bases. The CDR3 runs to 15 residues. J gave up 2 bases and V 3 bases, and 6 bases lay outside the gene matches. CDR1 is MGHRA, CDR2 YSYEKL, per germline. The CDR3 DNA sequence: TGCGCCAGCAGCCAGAGGGAGGGACTACAAGAGACCCAGTACTTC. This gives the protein CASSQREGLQETQYF.

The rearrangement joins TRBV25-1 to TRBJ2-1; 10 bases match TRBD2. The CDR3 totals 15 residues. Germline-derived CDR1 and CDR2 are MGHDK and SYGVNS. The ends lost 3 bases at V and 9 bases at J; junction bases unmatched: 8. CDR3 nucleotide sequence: TGTGCCAGCAGTGACCTAGCGGGAGTGATGCGTGAGCAGTTCTTC. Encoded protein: CASSDLAGVMREQFF.

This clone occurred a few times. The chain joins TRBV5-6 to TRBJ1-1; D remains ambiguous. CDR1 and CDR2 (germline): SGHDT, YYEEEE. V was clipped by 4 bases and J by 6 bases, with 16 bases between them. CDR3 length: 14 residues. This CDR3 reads CASSPRLRVSEAFF. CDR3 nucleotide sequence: TGTGCCAGCAGCCCCCGGTTGAGGGTGTCTGAAGCTTTCTTT. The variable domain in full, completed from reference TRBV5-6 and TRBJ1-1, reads DAGVTQSPTHLIKTRGQQVTLRCSPKSGHDTVSWYQQALGQGPQFIFQYYEEEERQRGNFPDRFSGHQFPNYSSELNVNALLLGDSALYLCASSPRLRVSEAFFGQGTRLTVV.

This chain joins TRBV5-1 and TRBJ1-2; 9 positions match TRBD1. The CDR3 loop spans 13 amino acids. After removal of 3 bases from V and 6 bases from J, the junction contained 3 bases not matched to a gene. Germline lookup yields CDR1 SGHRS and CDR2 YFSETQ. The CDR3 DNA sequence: TGCGCCAGCAGCTGGGGACAGGGTAATGGCTACACCTTC. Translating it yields CASSWGQGNGYTF. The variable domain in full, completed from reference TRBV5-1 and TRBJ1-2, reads KAGVTQTPRYLIKTRGQQVTLSCSPISGHRSVSWYQQTPGQGLQFLFEYFSETQRNKGNFPGRFSGRQFSNSRSEMNVSTLELGDSALYLCASSWGQGNGYTFGSGTRLTVV.

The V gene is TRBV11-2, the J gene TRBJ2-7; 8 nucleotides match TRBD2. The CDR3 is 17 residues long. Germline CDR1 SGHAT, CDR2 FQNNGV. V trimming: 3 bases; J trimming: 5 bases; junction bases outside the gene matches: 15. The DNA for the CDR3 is TGTGCCAGCAGCTTCTCCACGAGCGGGAGACCCCTACACGAGCAGTACTTC. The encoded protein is CASSFSTSGRPLHEQYF.

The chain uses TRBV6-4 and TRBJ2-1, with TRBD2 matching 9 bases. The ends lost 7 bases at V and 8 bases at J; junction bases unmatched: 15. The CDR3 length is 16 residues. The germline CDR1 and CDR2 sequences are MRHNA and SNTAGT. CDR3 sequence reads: CASKNHSGREMDEQFF. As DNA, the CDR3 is TGTGCCAGCAAGAACCATAGCGGGAGAGAGATGGATGAGCAGTTCTTC.

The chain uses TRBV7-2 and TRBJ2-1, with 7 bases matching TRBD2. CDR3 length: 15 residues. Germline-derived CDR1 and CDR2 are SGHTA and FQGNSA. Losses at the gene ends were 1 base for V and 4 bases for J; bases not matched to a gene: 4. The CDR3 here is CASSLGVGRYNEQFF. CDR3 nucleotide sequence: TGTGCCAGCAGCTTAGGGGTCGGGAGGTACAATGAGCAGTTCTTC.

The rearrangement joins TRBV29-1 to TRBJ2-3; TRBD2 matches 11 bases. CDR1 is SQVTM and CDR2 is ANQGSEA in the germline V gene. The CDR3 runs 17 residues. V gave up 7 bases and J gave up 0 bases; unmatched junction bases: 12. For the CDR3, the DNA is TGCAGCGCCGCAACCGGGACTAGCGGTCCTAGCACAGATACGCAGTATTTT. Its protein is CSAATGTSGPSTDTQYF.

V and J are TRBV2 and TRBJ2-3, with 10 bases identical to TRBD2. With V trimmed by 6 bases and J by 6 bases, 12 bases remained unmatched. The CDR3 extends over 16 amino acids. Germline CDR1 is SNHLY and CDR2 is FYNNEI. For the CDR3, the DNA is TGTGCCAGCAGACACAAGAACGGACTAGCGGTGGATACGCAGTATTTT. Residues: CASRHKNGLAVDTQYF.

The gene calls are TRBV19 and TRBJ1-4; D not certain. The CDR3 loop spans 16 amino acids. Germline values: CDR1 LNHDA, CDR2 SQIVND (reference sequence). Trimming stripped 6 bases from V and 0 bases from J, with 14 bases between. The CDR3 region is CASRLEIAATNEKLFF. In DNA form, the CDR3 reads TGTGCCAGTAGACTGGAGATTGCTGCAACTAATGAAAAACTGTTTTTT.

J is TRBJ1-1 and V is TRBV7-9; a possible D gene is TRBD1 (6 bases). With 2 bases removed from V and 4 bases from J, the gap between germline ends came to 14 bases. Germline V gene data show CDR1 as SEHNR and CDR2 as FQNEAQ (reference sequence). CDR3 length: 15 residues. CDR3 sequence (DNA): TGTGCCAGCAGCTTACAGGACAGTTGGGGCACTGAAGCTTTCTTT. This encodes CASSLQDSWGTEAFF. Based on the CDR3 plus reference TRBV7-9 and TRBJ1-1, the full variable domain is DTGVSQNPRHKITKRGQNVTFRCDPISEHNRLYWYRQTLGQGPEFLTYFQNEAQLEKSRLLSDRFSAERPKGSFSTLEIQRTEQGDSAMYLCASSLQDSWGTEAFFGQGTRLTVV.

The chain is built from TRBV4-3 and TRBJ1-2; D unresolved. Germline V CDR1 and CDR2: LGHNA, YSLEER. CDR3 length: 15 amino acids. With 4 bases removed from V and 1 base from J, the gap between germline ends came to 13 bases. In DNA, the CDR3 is TGCGCCAGCAGCCCCTCTTTGACAAGTAACTATGGCTACACCTTC. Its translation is CASSPSLTSNYGYTF.

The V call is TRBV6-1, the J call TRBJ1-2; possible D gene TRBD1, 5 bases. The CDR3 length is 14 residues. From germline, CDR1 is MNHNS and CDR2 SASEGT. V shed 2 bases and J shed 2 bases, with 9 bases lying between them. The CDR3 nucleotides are TGTGCCAGCAGTGAAAGGGCAGGGAACTATGGCTACACCTTC. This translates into CASSERAGNYGYTF.

This CDR3 is CASSLASGGNTEAFF. CDR3 coding DNA: TGCGCCAGCAGCTTGGCGTCCGGGGGAAACACTGAAGCTTTCTTT. The chain links TRBV5-1 to TRBJ1-1; weak D call: TRBD1 (5 bases). In germline, CDR1 is SGHRS, CDR2 YFSETQ. The CDR3 extends over 15 amino acids. V gave up 0 bases and J gave up 2 bases, with 11 bases separating them.